This entry concerns a single T cell receptor beta chain. The record originates from a study of blood T cell repertoires in COVID-19. Study background: The study drew acute and convalescent COVID-19 samples from the United States, Italy and Spain. Nucleic acid was either cDNA or gDNA, and it came from T cells, B-cell-depleted T cells, or PBMCs.

As processed by the authors: Reference gene primer amplification gave nucleated cell count estimates. This table comes from immunoSEQ multiplex PCR, and its TCRdb copy is limited to in-frame clones, with some not included. That table gives V, J and clone size, and the DNA gave D and trimming. The sample shows around 100,000 clones, approximately 84% of them seen only once. In germline, CDR1 is GTSNPN, CDR2 SVGIG (reference sequence). The CDR3 has 14 residues. Trimming took 3 bases from V and 2 from J, leaving 8 bases between them. The receptor was derived from a human donor in a cohort sampled during active COVID-19. Sequencing was performed on peripheral blood. The rearrangement uses TRBV30 and TRBJ2-6; no definite D call. The CDR3 reads CAWRKEPGANVLTF. For the CDR3, the DNA is TGTGCCTGGAGAAAGGAGCCTGGGGCCAACGTCCTGACTTTC.